This is a list of T cell receptor beta chains from one sample in a study of blood T cell repertoires in COVID-19. Clones were sequenced by immunoSEQ multiplex PCR, and TCRdb holds only the in-frame ones, with some missing. The table lists roughly 260,000 clones, approximately 86% of them singletons. The sample taken for sequencing was PBMCs or T cells enriched from blood (not recorded which). Every receptor here comes from a woman aged 18-29 years who had recovered from COVID-19. CDR3s include the opening cysteine and the closing phenylalanine or tryptophan. A D gene is named only where the DNA matches it firmly. Clone size, where shown, is once, few, many, or a class for clones that have expanded.

V	D	size	J	CDR3	DNA
TRBV5-1	TRBD1	NA	TRBJ2-1	CASSHGQDSSYNEQFF	TGCGCCAGCAGCCACGGACAGGATAGCTCCTACAATGAGCAGTTCTTC
TRBV2	NA	NA	TRBJ1-5	CASSDGPAAQPQHF	TGTGCCAGCAGTGATGGGCCAGCCGCTCAGCCCCAGCATTTT
TRBV21-1	NA	NA	TRBJ2-5	CASSRPTPGTAHQETQYF	TGTGCCAGCAGCAGACCCACCCCCGGGACAGCCCACCAAGAGACCCAGTACTTC
TRBV19	NA	NA	TRBJ2-7	CASSIPYRSYEQYF	TGTGCCAGTAGTATACCGTACAGGTCCTACGAGCAGTACTTC
TRBV28	TRBD1	NA	TRBJ2-1	CASSPRETGARRFNEQFF	TGTGCCAGCAGTCCCAGGGAGACAGGGGCGAGGAGATTCAATGAGCAGTTCTTC
TRBV2	NA	few	TRBJ2-1	CASKEYNEQFF	TGTGCCAGCAAAGAGTACAATGAGCAGTTCTTC
TRBV19	NA	NA	TRBJ2-4	CASSIRGGGKNIQYF	TGTGCCAGTAGCATTAGGGGTGGGGGGAAAAACATTCAGTACTTC
TRBV9	TRBD2	NA	TRBJ2-1	CASSLRTSRNEQFF	TGTGCCAGCAGCTTAAGGACTAGCCGCAATGAGCAGTTCTTC
TRBV4-3	TRBD2	NA	TRBJ2-2	CASSQGVAGGEELFF	TGCGCCAGCAGCCAAGGGGTAGCGGGGGGGGAGGAGCTGTTTTTT
TRBV12-3/TRBV12-4	NA	NA	TRBJ2-7	CASSLSGADEQYF	TGTGCCAGCAGTTTATCCGGAGCAGACGAGCAGTACTTC
TRBV5-6	NA	NA	TRBJ2-2	CASSPDFGELFF	TGTGCCAGCAGCCCGGACTTTGGGGAGCTGTTTTTT
TRBV4-3	NA	NA	TRBJ1-2	CASSQGLGTTYGYTF	TGCGCCAGCAGCCAAGGACTAGGAACAACCTATGGCTACACCTTC
TRBV7-9	NA	few	TRBJ1-5	CASSWETNQPQHF	TGTGCCAGCAGCTGGGAGACCAATCAGCCCCAGCATTTT
TRBV9	NA	NA	TRBJ2-3	CASSVGAVTVDTQYF	TGTGCCAGCAGCGTAGGGGCAGTAACGGTGGATACGCAGTATTTT
TRBV28	TRBD2	NA	TRBJ2-3	CASSASGRARYTQYF	TGTGCCAGCAGCGCTAGCGGGAGGGCCAGGTATACGCAGTATTTT
TRBV7-3	NA	once	TRBJ2-2	CASSAGRNTGELFF	TGTGCCAGCAGCGCGGGGAGGAACACCGGGGAGCTGTTTTTT
TRBV14	NA	NA	TRBJ1-2	CASSPIDAGGLIYGYTF	TGTGCCAGCAGTCCAATAGACGCCGGGGGGCTAATCTATGGCTACACCTTC
TRBV11-2	TRBD1	NA	TRBJ2-7	CASSFVGQGKGEQYF	TGTGCCAGCAGCTTCGTGGGACAGGGGAAGGGCGAGCAGTACTTC
TRBV28	NA	few	TRBJ1-6	CASEFPGGRGNSPLHF	TGTGCCAGCGAATTCCCCGGTGGCAGGGGTAATTCACCCCTCCACTTT
TRBV14	TRBD1	few	TRBJ1-1	CASSVYRGGDTEAFF	TGTGCCAGCAGCGTCTACAGGGGGGGGGACACTGAAGCTTTCTTT
TRBV14	TRBD2	NA	TRBJ2-1	CASSQVSNGRALGEQFF	TGTGCCAGCAGCCAAGTTAGTAACGGGAGGGCCCTGGGTGAGCAGTTCTTC
TRBV7-8	TRBD2	NA	TRBJ2-1	CASVFGTGGPGEQFF	TGTGCCAGCGTCTTCGGAACGGGGGGGCCGGGTGAGCAGTTCTTC
TRBV18	TRBD2	NA	TRBJ2-5	CASSSSGSAKTQYF	TGTGCCAGCTCATCTAGCGGGAGTGCTAAGACCCAGTACTTC
TRBV4-1	TRBD2	NA	TRBJ2-3	CASSQESTSGIDTQYF	TGCGCCAGCAGCCAAGAATCGACTAGCGGGATAGATACGCAGTATTTT
TRBV5-1	NA	NA	TRBJ1-1	CASSLADGKTEAFF	TGCGCCAGCAGCTTGGCCGACGGGAAGACTGAAGCTTTCTTT
TRBV15	NA	NA	TRBJ2-1	CATSRERGSREYNEQFF	TGTGCCACCAGCAGAGAGCGTGGGAGTAGGGAGTACAATGAGCAGTTCTTC
TRBV30	NA	NA	TRBJ1-5	CAWSRGGANQPQHF	TGTGCCTGGAGTCGGGGGGGGGCGAATCAGCCCCAGCATTTT
TRBV9	NA	NA	TRBJ1-2	CASSVDSYGYTF	TGTGCCAGCAGCGTAGACAGCTATGGCTACACCTTC
TRBV3-1/TRBV3-2	TRBD2	NA	TRBJ2-6	CASSQVGGGSGANVLTF	TGTGCCAGCAGCCAAGTGGGCGGGGGCTCTGGGGCCAACGTCCTGACTTTC
TRBV5-8	NA	NA	TRBJ1-6	CASSLDAGNNSPLHF	TGTGCCAGCAGCTTGGATGCGGGGAATAATTCACCCCTCCACTTT
TRBV14	TRBD1	NA	TRBJ1-2	CASSLGQDYGYTF	TGTGCCAGCAGCCTCGGACAGGACTATGGCTACACCTTC
TRBV21-1	NA	NA	TRBJ2-6	CASSTLRQGLSGANVLTF	TGTGCCAGCAGCACGCTTCGACAGGGTTTATCTGGGGCCAACGTCCTGACTTTC
TRBV4-1	NA	NA	TRBJ2-2	CASSQFYGSQETGELFF	TGCGCCAGCAGCCAATTCTACGGGAGCCAAGAGACCGGGGAGCTGTTTTTT
TRBV13	TRBD1	NA	TRBJ1-1	CASSLEQGATEAFF	TGTGCCAGCAGCTTAGAACAGGGGGCCACTGAAGCTTTCTTT
TRBV18	NA	once	TRBJ2-7	CASSPYGDSYEQYF	TGTGCCAGCTCACCGTACGGGGACTCCTACGAGCAGTACTTC
TRBV4-3	TRBD1	NA	TRBJ1-6	CASSQSGTGRAPLHF	TGCGCCAGCAGCCAATCCGGGACAGGGCGCGCTCCCCTCCACTTT
TRBV13	NA	NA	TRBJ1-3	CASSFGAYSSGNTIYF	TGTGCCAGCAGCTTTGGGGCCTACAGCTCAGGAAACACCATATATTTT
TRBV27	NA	NA	TRBJ1-5	CASSPGLWSQPQHF	TGTGCCAGCAGTCCCGGACTTTGGAGCCAGCCCCAGCATTTT
TRBV3-1/TRBV3-2	TRBD1	NA	TRBJ1-2	CASSQRAGTGRANYGYTF	TGTGCCAGCAGCCAAAGGGCCGGGACAGGGAGGGCTAACTATGGCTACACCTTC
TRBV3-1/TRBV3-2	NA	NA	TRBJ2-1	CASSQDPEAYNEQFF	TGTGCCAGCAGCCAAGACCCGGAGGCGTACAATGAGCAGTTCTTC
TRBV30	NA	NA	TRBJ1-5	CAWQGLGQPQHF	TGTGCCTGGCAGGGGTTAGGTCAGCCCCAGCATTTT
TRBV30	NA	NA	TRBJ1-2	CAWSRGINYGYTF	TGTGCCTGGAGTCGGGGAATTAACTATGGCTACACCTTC
TRBV7-8	NA	NA	TRBJ1-5	CASSLTSGFQPQHF	TGTGCCAGCAGCTTGACCTCAGGGTTTCAGCCCCAGCATTTT
TRBV11-2	NA	NA	TRBJ2-5	CASSSPYSGQLLLESQETQYF	TGTGCCAGCAGTTCCCCCTACTCCGGACAGCTTCTCCTTGAGTCCCAAGAGACCCAGTACTTC
TRBV28	NA	NA	TRBJ1-1	CASSLDWVKGGKAFF	TGTGCCAGCAGTTTAGATTGGGTCAAAGGGGGTAAAGCTTTCTTT
TRBV5-1	NA	NA	TRBJ2-2	CASSLVGNSNTGELFF	TGCGCCAGCAGCTTAGTCGGGAATTCGAACACCGGGGAGCTGTTTTTT
TRBV5-5	NA	NA	TRBJ1-6	CASSFRITGNSPLHF	TGTGCCAGCAGCTTCAGAATTACAGGGAATTCACCCCTCCACTTT
TRBV5-1	NA	NA	TRBJ1-1	CASATSGTGNEAFF	TGCGCCAGCGCTACTTCCGGGACTGGAAATGAAGCTTTCTTT
TRBV5-6	NA	NA	TRBJ1-6	CASSLGDTSYNSPLHF	TGTGCCAGCAGCTTGGGGGACACTTCCTATAATTCACCCCTCCACTTT
TRBV6-5	TRBD2	once	TRBJ2-1	CASAGLAGNNEQFF	TGTGCCAGCGCAGGACTAGCGGGGAACAATGAGCAGTTCTTC
TRBV25-1	TRBD1	NA	TRBJ1-1	CATEDRGRNTEAFF	TGTGCCACCGAGGACAGGGGGCGGAACACTGAAGCTTTCTTT
TRBV11-2	NA	NA	TRBJ1-1	CASSPVHRLSQREAFF	TGTGCCAGCAGCCCGGTCCACCGGTTATCCCAGCGAGAAGCTTTCTTT
TRBV11-2	TRBD1	NA	TRBJ2-3	CASSPDPGQGADTQYF	TGTGCCAGCAGCCCTGACCCGGGACAGGGCGCAGATACGCAGTATTTT